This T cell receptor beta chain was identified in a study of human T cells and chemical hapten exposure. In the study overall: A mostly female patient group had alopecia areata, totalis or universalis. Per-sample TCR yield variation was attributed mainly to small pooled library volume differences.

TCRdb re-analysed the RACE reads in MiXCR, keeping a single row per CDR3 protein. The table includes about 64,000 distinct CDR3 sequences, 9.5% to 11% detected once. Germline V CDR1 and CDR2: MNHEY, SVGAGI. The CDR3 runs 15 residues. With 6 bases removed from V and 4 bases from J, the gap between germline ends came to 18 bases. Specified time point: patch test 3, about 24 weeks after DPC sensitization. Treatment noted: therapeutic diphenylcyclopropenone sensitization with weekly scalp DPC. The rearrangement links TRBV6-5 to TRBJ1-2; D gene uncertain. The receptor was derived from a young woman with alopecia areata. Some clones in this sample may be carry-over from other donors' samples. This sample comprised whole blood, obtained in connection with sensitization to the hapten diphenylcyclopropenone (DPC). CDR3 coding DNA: TGTGCCAGCAGCCTCTTGGGAGGGAGTAGCTATGGCTACACCTTC. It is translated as CASSLLGGSSYGYTF.